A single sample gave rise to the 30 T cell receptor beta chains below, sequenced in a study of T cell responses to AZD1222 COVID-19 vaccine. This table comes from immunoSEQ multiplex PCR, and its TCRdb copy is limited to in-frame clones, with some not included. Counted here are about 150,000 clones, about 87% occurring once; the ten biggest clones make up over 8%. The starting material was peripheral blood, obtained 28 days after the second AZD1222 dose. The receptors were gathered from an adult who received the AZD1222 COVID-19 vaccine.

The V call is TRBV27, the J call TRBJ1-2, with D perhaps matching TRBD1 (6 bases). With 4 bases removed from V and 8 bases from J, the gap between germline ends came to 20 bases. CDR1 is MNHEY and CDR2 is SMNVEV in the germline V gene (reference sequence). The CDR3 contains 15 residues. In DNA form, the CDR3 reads TGTGCCAGCAGTTCTTCCGGGACACTCCTAGGGGGCTACACCTTC. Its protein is CASSSSGTLLGGYTF.

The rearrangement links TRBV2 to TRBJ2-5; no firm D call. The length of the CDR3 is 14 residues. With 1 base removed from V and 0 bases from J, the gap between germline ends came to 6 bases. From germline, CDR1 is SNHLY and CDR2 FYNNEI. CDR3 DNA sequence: TGTGCCAGCAGTGAAGGAGCGTACCAAGAGACCCAGTACTTC. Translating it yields CASSEGAYQETQYF.

As DNA, the CDR3 is TGTGCCAGCAGCTTAAGGAGAGAGACCGGGGAGCTGTTTTTT. It yields the protein CASSLRRETGELFF. The chain is built from TRBV11-1 and TRBJ2-2; D is unresolved. V was pared by 2 bases and J by 5 bases, with 9 bases between. Germline values: CDR1 SGHAT, CDR2 FQDESV (reference sequence). There are 14 residues in the CDR3.

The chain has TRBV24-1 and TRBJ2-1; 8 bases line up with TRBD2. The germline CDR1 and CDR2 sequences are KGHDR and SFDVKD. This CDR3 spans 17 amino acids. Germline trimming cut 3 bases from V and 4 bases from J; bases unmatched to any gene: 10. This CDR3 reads CATSDPGGVAGYNEQFF. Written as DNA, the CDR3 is TGTGCCACCAGTGATCCAGGTGGAGTAGCGGGATACAATGAGCAGTTCTTC.

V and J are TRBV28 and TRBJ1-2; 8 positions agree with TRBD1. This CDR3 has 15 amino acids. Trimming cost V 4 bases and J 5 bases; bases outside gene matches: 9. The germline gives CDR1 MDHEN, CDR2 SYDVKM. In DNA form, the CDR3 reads TGTGCCAGCAGTTACCCCCCGACAGGGGCGTATGGCTACACCTTC. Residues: CASSYPPTGAYGYTF.

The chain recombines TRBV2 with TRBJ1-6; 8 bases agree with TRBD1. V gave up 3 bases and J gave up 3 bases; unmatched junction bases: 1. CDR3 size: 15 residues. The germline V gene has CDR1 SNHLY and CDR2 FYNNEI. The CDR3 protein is CASSETGDYNSPLHF. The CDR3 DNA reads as TGTGCCAGCAGTGAGACAGGGGACTATAATTCACCCCTCCACTTT.

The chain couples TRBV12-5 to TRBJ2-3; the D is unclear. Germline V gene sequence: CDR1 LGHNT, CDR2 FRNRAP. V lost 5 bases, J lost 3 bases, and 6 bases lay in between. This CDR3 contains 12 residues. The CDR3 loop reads CASGRGTDTQYF. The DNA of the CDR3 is TGTGCTAGTGGTCGTGGGACAGATACGCAGTATTTT. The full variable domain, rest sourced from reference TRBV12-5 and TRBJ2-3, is DARVTQTPRHKVTEMGQEVTMRCQPILGHNTVFWYRQTMMQGLELLAYFRNRAPLDDSGMPKDRFSAEMPDATLATLKIQPSEPRDSAVYFCASGRGTDTQYFGPGTRLTVL.

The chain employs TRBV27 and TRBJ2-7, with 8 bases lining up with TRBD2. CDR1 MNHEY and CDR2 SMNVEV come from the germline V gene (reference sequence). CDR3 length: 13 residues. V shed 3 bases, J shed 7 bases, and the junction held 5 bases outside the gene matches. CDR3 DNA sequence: TGTGCCAGCAGTTTCCGGGAGGGCGGGGAGCAGTACTTC. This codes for CASSFREGGEQYF.

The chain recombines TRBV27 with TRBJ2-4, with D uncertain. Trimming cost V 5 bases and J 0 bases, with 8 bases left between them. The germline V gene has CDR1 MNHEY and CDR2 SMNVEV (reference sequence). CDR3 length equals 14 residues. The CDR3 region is CASSPSGAKNIQYF. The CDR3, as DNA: TGTGCCAGCAGTCCTTCGGGAGCCAAAAACATTCAGTACTTC.

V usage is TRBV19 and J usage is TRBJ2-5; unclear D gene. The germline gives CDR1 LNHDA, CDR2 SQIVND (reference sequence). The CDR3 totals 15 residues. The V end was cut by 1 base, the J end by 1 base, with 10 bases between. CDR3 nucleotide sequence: TGTGCCAGTAGTATAGGGGGTCTCCTCCAAGAGACCCAGTACTTC. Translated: CASSIGGLLQETQYF.

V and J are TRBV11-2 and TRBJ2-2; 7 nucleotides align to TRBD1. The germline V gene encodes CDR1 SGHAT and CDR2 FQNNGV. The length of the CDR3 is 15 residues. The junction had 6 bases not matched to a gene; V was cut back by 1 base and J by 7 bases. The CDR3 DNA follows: TGTGCCAGCAGCTTAGCCCAGGGGGATCACGGGGAGCTGTTTTTT. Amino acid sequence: CASSLAQGDHGELFF.

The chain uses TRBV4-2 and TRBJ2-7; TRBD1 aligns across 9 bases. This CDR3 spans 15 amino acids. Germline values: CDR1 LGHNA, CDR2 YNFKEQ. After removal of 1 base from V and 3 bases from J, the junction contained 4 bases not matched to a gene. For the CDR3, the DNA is TGTGCCAGCAGCCAAGGGGGGACAGGGATCTACGAGCAGTACTTC. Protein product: CASSQGGTGIYEQYF.

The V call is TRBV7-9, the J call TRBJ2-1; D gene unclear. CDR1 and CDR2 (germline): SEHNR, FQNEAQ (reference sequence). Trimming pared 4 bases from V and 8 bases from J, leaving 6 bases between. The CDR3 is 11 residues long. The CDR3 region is CASSSSHEQFF. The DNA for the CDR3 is TGTGCCAGCAGCTCCTCACATGAGCAGTTCTTC.

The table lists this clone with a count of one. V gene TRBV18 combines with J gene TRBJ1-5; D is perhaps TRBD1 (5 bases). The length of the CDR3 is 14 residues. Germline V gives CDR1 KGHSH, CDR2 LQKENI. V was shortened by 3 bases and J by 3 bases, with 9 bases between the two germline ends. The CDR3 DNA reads TGTGCCAGCTCACCGGGGCAGGTCAATCAGCCCCAGCATTTT. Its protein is CASSPGQVNQPQHF.

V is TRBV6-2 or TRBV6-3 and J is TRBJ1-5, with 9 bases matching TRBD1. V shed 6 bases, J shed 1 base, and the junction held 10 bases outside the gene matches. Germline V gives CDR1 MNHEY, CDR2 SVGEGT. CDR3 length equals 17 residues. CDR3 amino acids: CASSPGTGRFSNQPQHF. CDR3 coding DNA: TGTGCCAGCAGCCCCGGGACAGGGAGGTTCAGCAATCAGCCCCAGCATTTT.

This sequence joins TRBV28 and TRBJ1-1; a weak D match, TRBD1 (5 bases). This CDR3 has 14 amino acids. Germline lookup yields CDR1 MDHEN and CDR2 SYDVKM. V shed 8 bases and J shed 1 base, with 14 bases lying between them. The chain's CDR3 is CASGLGQPNTEAFF. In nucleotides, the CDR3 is TGTGCCAGCGGGCTGGGGCAGCCGAACACTGAAGCTTTCTTT.

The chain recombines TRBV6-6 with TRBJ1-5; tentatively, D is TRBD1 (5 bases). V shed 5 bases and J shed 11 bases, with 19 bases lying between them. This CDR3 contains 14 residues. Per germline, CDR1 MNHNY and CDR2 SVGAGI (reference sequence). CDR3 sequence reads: CASSDQSAPGAQHF. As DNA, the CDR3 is TGTGCCAGCAGTGACCAATCAGCCCCGGGGGCCCAGCATTTT.

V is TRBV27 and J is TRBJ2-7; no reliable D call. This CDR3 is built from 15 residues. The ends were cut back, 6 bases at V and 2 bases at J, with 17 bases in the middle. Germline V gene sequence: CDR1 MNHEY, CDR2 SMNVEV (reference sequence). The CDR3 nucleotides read TGTGCCAGCAGACTGGACCCAAGGGTCCCCTACGAGCAGTACTTC. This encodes CASRLDPRVPYEQYF.

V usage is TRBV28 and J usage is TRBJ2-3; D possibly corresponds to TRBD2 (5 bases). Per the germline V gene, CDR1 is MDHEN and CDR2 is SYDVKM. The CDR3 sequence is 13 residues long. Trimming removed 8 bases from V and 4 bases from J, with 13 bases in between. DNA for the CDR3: TGTGCCAGCGTCAGGAGGATTGCAGATACGCAGTATTTT. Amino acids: CASVRRIADTQYF.

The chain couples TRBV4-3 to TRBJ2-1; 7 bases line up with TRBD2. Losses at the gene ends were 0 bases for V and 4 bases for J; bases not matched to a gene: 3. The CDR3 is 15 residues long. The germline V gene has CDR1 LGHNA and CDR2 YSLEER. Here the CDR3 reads CASSQEWRGYNEQFF. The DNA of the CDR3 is TGCGCCAGCAGCCAAGAGTGGCGGGGGTACAATGAGCAGTTCTTC.

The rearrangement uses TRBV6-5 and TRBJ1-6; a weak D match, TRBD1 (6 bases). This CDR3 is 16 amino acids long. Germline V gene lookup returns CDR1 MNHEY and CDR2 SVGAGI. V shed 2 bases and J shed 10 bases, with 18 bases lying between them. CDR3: CASSYNLGGIHSPLHF. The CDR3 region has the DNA TGTGCCAGCAGTTACAATTTGGGGGGCATCCACTCACCCCTCCACTTT.

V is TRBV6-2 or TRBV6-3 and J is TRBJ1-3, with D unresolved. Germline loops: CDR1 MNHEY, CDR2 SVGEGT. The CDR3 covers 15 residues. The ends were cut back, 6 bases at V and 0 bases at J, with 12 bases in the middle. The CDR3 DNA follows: TGTGCCAGCAGCCCCTGGGAGAACTCTGGAAACACCATATATTTT. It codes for CASSPWENSGNTIYF.

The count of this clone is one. CDR3 sequence (DNA): TGCGCCAGCAGCAGCCGGACAGTTCCTGACACTGAAGCTTTCTTT. Translation: CASSSRTVPDTEAFF. The chain recombines TRBV5-1 with TRBJ1-1, with D perhaps matching TRBD1 (6 bases). Germline V gene lookup returns CDR1 SGHRS and CDR2 YFSETQ. V was trimmed by 4 bases and J by 3 bases, leaving 16 bases between them. This CDR3 spans 15 amino acids.

Here the CDR3 reads CSLIKPGPASEAFF. Written as DNA, the CDR3 is TGCAGCCTTATTAAGCCGGGACCTGCCTCTGAAGCTTTCTTT. V usage is TRBV29-1 and J usage is TRBJ1-1, with TRBD1 as a possible D gene (5 bases). CDR1 and CDR2 from the germline V gene are SQVTM and ANQGSEA. This CDR3 spans 14 amino acids. V dropped 8 bases and J dropped 6 bases, with 22 bases sitting between them.

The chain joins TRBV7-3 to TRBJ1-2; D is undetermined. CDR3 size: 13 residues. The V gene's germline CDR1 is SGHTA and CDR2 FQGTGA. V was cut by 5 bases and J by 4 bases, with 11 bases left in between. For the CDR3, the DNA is TGTGCCAGCAGCCCTGGACCAGGCTATGGCTACACCTTC. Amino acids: CASSPGPGYGYTF.

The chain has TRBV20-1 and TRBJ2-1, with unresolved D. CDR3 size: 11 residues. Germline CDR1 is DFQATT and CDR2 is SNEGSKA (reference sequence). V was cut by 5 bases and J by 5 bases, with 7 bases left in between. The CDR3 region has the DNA TGCAGTGCTTCAAGACACAATGAGCAGTTCTTC. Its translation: CSASRHNEQFF.

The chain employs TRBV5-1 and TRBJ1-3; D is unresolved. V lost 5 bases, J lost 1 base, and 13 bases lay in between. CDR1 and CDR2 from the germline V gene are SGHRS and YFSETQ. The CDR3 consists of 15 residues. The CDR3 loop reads CASRAGEVSGNTIYF. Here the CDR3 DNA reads TGCGCCAGCAGGGCCGGGGAAGTTTCTGGAAACACCATATATTTT. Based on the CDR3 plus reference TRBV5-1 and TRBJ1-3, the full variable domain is KAGVTQTPRYLIKTRGQQVTLSCSPISGHRSVSWYQQTPGQGLQFLFEYFSETQRNKGNFPGRFSGRQFSNSRSEMNVSTLELGDSALYLCASRAGEVSGNTIYFGEGSWLTVV.

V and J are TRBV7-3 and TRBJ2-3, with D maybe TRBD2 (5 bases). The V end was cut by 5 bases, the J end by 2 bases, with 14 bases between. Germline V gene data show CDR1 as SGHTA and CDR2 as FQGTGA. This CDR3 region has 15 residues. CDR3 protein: CASSPGSFYTDTQYF. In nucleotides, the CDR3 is TGTGCCAGCAGCCCGGGGAGTTTCTACACAGATACGCAGTATTTT. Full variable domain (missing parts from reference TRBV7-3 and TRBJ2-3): GAGVSQTPSNKVTEKGKYVELRCDPISGHTALYWYRQSLGQGPEFLIYFQGTGAADDSGLPNDRFFAVRPEGSVSTLKIQRTERGDSAVYLCASSPGSFYTDTQYFGPGTRLTVL.

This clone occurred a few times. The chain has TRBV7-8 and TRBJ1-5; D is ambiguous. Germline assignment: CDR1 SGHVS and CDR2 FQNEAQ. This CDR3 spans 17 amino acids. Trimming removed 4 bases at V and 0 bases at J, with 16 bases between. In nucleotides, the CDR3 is TGTGCCAGCAGCTCTGCTCAGCGAACCTATAGCAATCAGCCCCAGCATTTT. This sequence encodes CASSSAQRTYSNQPQHF.

The CDR3 coding sequence is TGTGCCAGCAGGCAATGGACAGAAGCCGAGCAGTACTTC. Translating it yields CASRQWTEAEQYF. This chain joins TRBV12-3 or TRBV12-4 and TRBJ2-7, with D possibly TRBD1 on 6 matching bases. The CDR3 has 13 residues. With 6 bases removed from V and 6 bases from J, the gap between germline ends came to 15 bases.